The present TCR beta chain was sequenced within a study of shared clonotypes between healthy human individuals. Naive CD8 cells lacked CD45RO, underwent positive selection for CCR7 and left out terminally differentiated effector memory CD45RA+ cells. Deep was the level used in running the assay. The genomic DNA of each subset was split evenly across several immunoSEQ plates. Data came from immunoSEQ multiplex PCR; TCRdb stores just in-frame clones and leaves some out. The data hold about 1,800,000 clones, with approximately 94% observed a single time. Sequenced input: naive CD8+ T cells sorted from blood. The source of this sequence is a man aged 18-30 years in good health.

The CDR3 DNA follows: TGTGCCACCAGCATCAGCGCGAATTACAATGAGCAGTTCTTC. This translates into CATSISANYNEQFF. The chain couples TRBV15 to TRBJ2-1; D not resolved. CDR3 length equals 14 residues. V was clipped by 4 bases and J by 4 bases, with 11 bases between them. Germline V gene sequence: CDR1 LNHNV, CDR2 YYDKDF (reference sequence).